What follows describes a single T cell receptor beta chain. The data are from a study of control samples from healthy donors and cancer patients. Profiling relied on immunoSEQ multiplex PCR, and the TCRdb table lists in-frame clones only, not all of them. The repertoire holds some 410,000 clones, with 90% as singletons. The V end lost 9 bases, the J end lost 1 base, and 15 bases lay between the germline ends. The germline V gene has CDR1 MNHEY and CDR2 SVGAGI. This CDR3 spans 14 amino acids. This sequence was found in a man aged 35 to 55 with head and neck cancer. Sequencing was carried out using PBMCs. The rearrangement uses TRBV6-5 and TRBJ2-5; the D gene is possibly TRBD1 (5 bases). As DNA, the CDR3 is TGTGCCAGTTACAGGCAGGGCATCCAAGAGACCCAGTACTTC. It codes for CASYRQGIQETQYF.